This T cell receptor beta chain is from a study of blood T cell repertoires in COVID-19. Study context: Some COVID-19 samples were acute and others convalescent; all came from the United States, Italy and Spain.

Produced via immunoSEQ multiplex PCR; TCRdb's table is partial and in-frame only. The repertoire holds under 200,000 clones, with roughly 90% as singletons. The CDR3 is made up of 13 amino acids. CDR1 and CDR2 from the germline V gene are LGHDT and YNNKEL (reference sequence). Trimming took off 4 bases at V and 3 bases at J, with 9 bases between the two ends. The source of this sequence is a woman in her forties or fifties who had recovered from COVID-19. The chain uses TRBV3-1 (or the pseudogene TRBV3-2) and TRBJ2-5, with D possibly matching TRBD1 (5 bases). Input material: PBMCs or T cells enriched from blood (not recorded which). The CDR3 DNA reads TGTGCCAGCAGCCCGGACACGAAAGAGACCCAGTACTTC. Translated: CASSPDTKETQYF.